This T cell receptor beta chain appears in the sequencing data of a study of T cells in Graves' hyperthyroidism and ophthalmopathy. Study findings and constraints: Blood also showed most of the thyroid clonotypes that were expanded above 0.001.

This clonotype was found many times. Its antigen is currently unknown. The CDR3 extends over 12 amino acids. Germline V CDR1 and CDR2: SQVTM, ANQGSEA. Exclusion criteria comprised uncontrolled infection, other autoimmune disease, pregnancy or lactation. The CDR3 regions of TCR beta were amplified from RNA transcripts. First-round RT-PCR targeting the TCR CDR3 was performed with the HTBI primer set. TCRdb recomputed calls from the multiplex PCR reads with MiXCR, one row per CDR3 protein. The data contain over 650,000 distinct CDR3 sequences, less than 45% of them singletons. The gene calls are TRBV29-1 and TRBJ1-2, with TRBD1 as a possible D gene (6 bases). Sequencing was performed on peripheral blood or thyroid tissue (not recorded which). This TCR was recovered from an adult man with Graves' disease, either hyperthyroidism or ophthalmopathy (not recorded which). The CDR3 spells CSAEQGGPGYTF. CDR3 DNA sequence: TGCAGTGCTGAACAGGGTGGCCCTGGCTACACCTTC.